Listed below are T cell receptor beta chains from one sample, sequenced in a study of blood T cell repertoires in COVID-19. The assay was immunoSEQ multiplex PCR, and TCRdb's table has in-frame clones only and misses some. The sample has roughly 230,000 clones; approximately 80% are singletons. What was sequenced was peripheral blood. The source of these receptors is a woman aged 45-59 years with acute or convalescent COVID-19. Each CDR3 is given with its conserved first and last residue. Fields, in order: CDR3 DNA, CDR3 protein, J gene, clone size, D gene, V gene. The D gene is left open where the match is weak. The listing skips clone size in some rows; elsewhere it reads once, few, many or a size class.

TGTGCCAGCAGCCGGAGCGGGGGGGCCGAAGGCAATGAGCAGTTCTTC | CASSRSGGAEGNEQFF | TRBJ2-1 | . | TRBD2 | TRBV7-3
TGTGCCTGGGGCAGGGCTGGTTCACCCCTCCACTTT | CAWGRAGSPLHF | TRBJ1-6 | . | . | TRBV30
TGTGCCAGCAGCATTTCCAGGAATCAGCCCCAGCATTTT | CASSISRNQPQHF | TRBJ1-5 | . | . | TRBV2
TGTGCCAGTACAGTAGGGACTGAGAATTCACCCCTCCACTTT | CASTVGTENSPLHF | TRBJ1-6 | once | . | TRBV19
TGTGCCAGCAGTTACCCAGGGCCCCACGAGCAGTACTTC | CASSYPGPHEQYF | TRBJ2-7 | . | . | TRBV6-2/TRBV6-3
TGTGCCTGGAGTGTAAGTACTAGCGGGCGGCAGTTCTTC | CAWSVSTSGRQFF | TRBJ2-1 | few | TRBD2 | TRBV30
TGTGCCAGCAGTCCCCATCCTAGCGGGGGGGTTGATACGCAGTATTTT | CASSPHPSGGVDTQYF | TRBJ2-3 | once | TRBD2 | TRBV27
TGTGCCACCAGCAGAGATCAGGGGTTGGCGGAAAAACTGTTTTTT | CATSRDQGLAEKLFF | TRBJ1-4 | . | . | TRBV15
TGTGCCAGCACCGAGGGGGGGCGCGGCACTGAAGCTTTCTTT | CASTEGGRGTEAFF | TRBJ1-1 | many | . | TRBV28
TGTGCCAGCAGTGACGGTGTCACAGGGGTGGGTGGCTACACCTTC | CASSDGVTGVGGYTF | TRBJ1-2 | . | TRBD1 | TRBV6-1
TGTGCCAGCAGCTTAGCGCGGCAGGGTGCAACTAATGAAAAACTGTTTTTT | CASSLARQGATNEKLFF | TRBJ1-4 | . | . | TRBV7-9
TGTGCCAGCAGTACCCCTTCCGGGGTCTACAATGAGCAGTTCTTC | CASSTPSGVYNEQFF | TRBJ2-1 | . | . | TRBV27
TGTGCCAGCAGCATCCCTTGGACTAGCGGGACGTACGAGCAGTACTTC | CASSIPWTSGTYEQYF | TRBJ2-7 | . | TRBD2 | TRBV11-2
TGTGCCAGCAGTCCCAAGGGGGCGCAACCCGGGGAGCTGTTTTTT | CASSPKGAQPGELFF | TRBJ2-2 | . | TRBD1 | TRBV6-5
TGTGCCATCCCGACTAGCGGGGGCCTCTCTGGGGCCAACGTCCTGACTTTC | CAIPTSGGLSGANVLTF | TRBJ2-6 | . | TRBD2 | TRBV6-4
TGTGCCACCATGCCTCTGGGACAGGGAATCATCGCCTATGGCTACACCTTC | CATMPLGQGIIAYGYTF | TRBJ1-2 | . | TRBD1 | TRBV28
TGTGCCAGCAGCATTACTAGCGGACCCTACAATGAGCAGTTCTTC | CASSITSGPYNEQFF | TRBJ2-1 | . | TRBD2 | TRBV7-2
TGTGCCACCAGCAGATGGCCCGCGGGCTCCTATAATTCACCCCTCCACTTT | CATSRWPAGSYNSPLHF | TRBJ1-6 | . | . | TRBV15